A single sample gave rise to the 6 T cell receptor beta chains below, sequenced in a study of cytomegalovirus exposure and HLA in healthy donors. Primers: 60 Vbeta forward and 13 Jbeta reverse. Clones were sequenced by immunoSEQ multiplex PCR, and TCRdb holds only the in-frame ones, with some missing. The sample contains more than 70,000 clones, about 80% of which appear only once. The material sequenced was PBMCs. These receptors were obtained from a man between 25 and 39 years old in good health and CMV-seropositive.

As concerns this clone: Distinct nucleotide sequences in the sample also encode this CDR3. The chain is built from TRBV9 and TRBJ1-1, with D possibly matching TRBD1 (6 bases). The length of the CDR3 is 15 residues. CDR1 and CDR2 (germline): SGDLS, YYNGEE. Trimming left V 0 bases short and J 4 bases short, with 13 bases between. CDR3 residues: CASSVGRGGFTEAFF. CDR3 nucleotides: TGTGCCAGCAGCGTAGGGAGAGGGGGTTTCACTGAAGCTTTCTTT. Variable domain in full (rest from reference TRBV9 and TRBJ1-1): DSGVTQTPKHLITATGQRVTLRCSPRSGDLSVYWYQQSLDQGLQFLIQYYNGEERAKGNILERFSAQQFPDLHSELNLSSLELGDSALYFCASSVGRGGFTEAFFGQGTRLTVV.

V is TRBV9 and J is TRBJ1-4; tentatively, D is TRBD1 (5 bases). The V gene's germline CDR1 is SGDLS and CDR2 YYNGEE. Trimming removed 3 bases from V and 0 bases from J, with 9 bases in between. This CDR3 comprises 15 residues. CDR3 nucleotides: TGTGCCAGCAGCGGCGGGGGGTCAACTAATGAAAAACTGTTTTTT. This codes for CASSGGGSTNEKLFF.

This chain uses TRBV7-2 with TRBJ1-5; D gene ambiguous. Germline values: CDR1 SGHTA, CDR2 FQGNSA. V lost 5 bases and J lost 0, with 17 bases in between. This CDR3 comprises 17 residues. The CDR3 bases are TGTGCCAGCAGCCCCTACCGGTCGGGTGCTAGCAATCAGCCCCAGCATTTT. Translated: CASSPYRSGASNQPQHF.

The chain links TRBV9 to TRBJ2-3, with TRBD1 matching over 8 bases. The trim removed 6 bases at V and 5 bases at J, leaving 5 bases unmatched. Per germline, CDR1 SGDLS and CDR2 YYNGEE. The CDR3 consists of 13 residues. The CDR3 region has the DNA TGTGCCAGCAACCTCAGGGGGCGAGATACGCAGTATTTT. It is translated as CASNLRGRDTQYF.

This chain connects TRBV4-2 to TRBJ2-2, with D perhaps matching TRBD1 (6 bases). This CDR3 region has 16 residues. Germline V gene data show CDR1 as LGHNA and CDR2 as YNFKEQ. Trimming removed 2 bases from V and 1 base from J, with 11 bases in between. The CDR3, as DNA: TGTGCCAGCAGCCAATCCCGGGACAAGAACACCGGGGAGCTGTTTTTT. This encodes CASSQSRDKNTGELFF.

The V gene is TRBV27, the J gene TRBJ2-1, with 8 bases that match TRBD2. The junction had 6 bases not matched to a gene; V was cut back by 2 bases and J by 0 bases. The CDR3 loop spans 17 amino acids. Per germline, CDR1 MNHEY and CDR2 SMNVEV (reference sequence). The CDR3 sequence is CASSLGLARSSYNEQFF. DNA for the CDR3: TGTGCCAGCAGTTTAGGACTAGCAAGGAGCTCCTACAATGAGCAGTTCTTC.